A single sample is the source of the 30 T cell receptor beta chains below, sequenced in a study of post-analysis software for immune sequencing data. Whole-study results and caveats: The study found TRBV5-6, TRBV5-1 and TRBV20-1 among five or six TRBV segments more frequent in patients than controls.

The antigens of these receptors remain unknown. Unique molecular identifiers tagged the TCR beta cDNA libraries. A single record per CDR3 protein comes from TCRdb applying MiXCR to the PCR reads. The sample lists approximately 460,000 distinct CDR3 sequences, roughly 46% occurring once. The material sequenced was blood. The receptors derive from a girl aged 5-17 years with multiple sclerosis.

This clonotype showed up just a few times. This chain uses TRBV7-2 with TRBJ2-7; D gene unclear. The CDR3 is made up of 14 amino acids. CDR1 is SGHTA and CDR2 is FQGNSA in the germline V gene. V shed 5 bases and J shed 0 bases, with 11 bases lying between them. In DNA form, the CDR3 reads TGTGCCAGCAGCCGACCGACCGGCTCCTACGAGCAGTACTTC. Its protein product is CASSRPTGSYEQYF.

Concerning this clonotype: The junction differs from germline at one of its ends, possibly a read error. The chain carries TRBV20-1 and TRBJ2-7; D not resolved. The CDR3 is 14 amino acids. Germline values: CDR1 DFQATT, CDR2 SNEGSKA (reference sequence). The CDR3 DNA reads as TGCAGTGCTCTGCTACCCAGGAGCTCCTACGGGCAGTACTTC. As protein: CSALLPRSSYGQYF.

CDR3 residues: CASISGTAGTDTQYF. The CDR3 DNA follows: TGTGCCAGCATCTCTGGGACAGCTGGAACAGATACGCAGTATTTT. The gene calls are TRBV6-1 and TRBJ2-3; TRBD1 aligns across 7 bases. V lost 7 bases, J lost 3 bases, and 10 bases stayed unmatched. Per germline, CDR1 MNHNS and CDR2 SASEGT. This CDR3 is 15 amino acids long.

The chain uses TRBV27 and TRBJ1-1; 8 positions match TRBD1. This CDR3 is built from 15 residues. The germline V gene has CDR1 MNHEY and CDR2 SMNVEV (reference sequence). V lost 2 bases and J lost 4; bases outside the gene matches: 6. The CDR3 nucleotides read TGTGCCAGCAGTTTAGACAGGGGTCTTGGCACTGAAGCTTTCTTT. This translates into CASSLDRGLGTEAFF.

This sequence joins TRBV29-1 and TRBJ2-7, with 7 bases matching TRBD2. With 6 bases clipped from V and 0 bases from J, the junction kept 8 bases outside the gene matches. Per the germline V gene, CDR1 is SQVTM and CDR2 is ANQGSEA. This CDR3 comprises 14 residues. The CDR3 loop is CSVGGLKNSYEQYF. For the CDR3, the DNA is TGCAGCGTGGGAGGGCTGAAGAACTCCTACGAGCAGTACTTC.

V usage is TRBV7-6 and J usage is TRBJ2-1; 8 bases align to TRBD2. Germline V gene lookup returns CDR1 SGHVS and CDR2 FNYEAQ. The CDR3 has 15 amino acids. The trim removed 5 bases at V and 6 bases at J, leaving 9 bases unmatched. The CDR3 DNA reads TGTGCCAGCAGCCCAAGGGTAGCGGGACTCAATGAGCAGTTCTTC. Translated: CASSPRVAGLNEQFF.

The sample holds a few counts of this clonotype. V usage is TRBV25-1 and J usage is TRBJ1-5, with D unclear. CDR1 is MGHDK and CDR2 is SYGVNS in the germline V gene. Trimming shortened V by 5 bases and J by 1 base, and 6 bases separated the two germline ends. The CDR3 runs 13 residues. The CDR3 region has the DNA TGTGCCAGCAGTTCTCGGAGCAATCAGCCCCAGCATTTT. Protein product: CASSSRSNQPQHF.

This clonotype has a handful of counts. CDR3: CASSEVGSGANVLTF. Here the CDR3 DNA reads TGTGCCAGCAGTGAAGTTGGCTCTGGGGCCAACGTCCTGACTTTC. V and J are TRBV2 and TRBJ2-6, with D unresolved. The CDR3 loop spans 15 amino acids. V was cut by 1 base and J by 0 bases, with 4 bases left in between. Germline values: CDR1 SNHLY, CDR2 FYNNEI. Together with reference TRBV2 and TRBJ2-6, the CDR3 gives the full variable domain: EPEVTQTPSHQVTQMGQEVILRCVPISNHLYFYWYRQILGQKVEFLVSFYNNEISEKSEIFDDQFSVERPDGSNFTLKIRSTKLEDSAMYFCASSEVGSGANVLTFGAGSRLTVL.

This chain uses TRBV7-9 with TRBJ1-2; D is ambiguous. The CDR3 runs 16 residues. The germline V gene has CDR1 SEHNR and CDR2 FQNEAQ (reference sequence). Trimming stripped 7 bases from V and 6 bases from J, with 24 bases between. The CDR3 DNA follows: TGTGCCAGCATCCTATCACAGACGTGGCCGATTGATGGCTACACCTTC. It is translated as CASILSQTWPIDGYTF.

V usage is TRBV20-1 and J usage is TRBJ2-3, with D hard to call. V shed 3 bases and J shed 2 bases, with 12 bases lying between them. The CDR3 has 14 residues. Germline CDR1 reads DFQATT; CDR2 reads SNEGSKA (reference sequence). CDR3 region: CSARTRPLTDTQYF. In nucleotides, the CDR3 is TGCAGTGCTAGGACGCGACCCCTCACAGATACGCAGTATTTT.

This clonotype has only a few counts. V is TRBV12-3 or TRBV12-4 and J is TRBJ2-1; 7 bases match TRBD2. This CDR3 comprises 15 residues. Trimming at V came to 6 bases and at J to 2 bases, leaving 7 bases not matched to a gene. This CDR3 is CASRLSGNPYNEQFF. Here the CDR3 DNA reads TGTGCCAGCAGATTAAGCGGGAATCCCTACAATGAGCAGTTCTTC.

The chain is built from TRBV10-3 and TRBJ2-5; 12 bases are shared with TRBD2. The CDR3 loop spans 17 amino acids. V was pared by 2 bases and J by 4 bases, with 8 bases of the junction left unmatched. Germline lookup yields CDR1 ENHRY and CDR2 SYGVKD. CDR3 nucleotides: TGTGCCATCAGTGAGCCGCCGACTAGCGGGAGTAGAGAGACCCAGTACTTC. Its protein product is CAISEPPTSGSRETQYF.

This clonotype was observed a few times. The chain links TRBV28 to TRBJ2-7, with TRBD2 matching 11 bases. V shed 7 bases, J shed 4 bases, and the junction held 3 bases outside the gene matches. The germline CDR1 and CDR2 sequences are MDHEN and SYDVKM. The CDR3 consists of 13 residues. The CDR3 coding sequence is TGTGCCAGCAACCGACTAGCGGGATACGAGCAGTACTTC. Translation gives CASNRLAGYEQYF.

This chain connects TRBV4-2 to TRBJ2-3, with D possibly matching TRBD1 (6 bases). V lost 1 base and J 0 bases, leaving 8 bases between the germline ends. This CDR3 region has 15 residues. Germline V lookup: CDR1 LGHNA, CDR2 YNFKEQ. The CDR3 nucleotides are TGTGCCAGCAGCCAAGGGACAGCCAGCACAGATACGCAGTATTTT. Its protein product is CASSQGTASTDTQYF.

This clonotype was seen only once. CDR3 region: CASSGTSDRPLETQYF. DNA for the CDR3: TGTGCCAGCAGTGGGACTAGCGATCGTCCCCTGGAGACCCAGTACTTC. The rearrangement joins TRBV6-2 or TRBV6-3 to TRBJ2-5, with TRBD2 matching over 10 bases. The V gene's germline CDR1 is MNHEY and CDR2 SVGEGT. This CDR3 has 16 amino acids. V was pared by 5 bases and J by 5 bases, with 11 bases of the junction left unmatched.

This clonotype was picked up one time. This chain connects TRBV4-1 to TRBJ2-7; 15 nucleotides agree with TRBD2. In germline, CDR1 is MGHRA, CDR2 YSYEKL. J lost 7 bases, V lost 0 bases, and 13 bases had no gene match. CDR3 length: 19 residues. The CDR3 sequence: CASSQEWTSGRAPYNEQYF. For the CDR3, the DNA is TGCGCCAGCAGCCAAGAATGGACTAGCGGGAGGGCACCCTACAATGAGCAGTACTTC.

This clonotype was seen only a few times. CDR3 protein: CSAGTGAANTEAFF. CDR3 sequence (DNA): TGCAGTGCCGGGACAGGGGCCGCGAACACTGAAGCTTTCTTT. The V gene is TRBV20-1, the J gene TRBJ1-1, with 10 nucleotides matching TRBD1. Per germline, CDR1 DFQATT and CDR2 SNEGSKA (reference sequence). V shed 6 bases, J shed 1 base, and the junction held 5 bases outside the gene matches. The CDR3 length is 14 residues.

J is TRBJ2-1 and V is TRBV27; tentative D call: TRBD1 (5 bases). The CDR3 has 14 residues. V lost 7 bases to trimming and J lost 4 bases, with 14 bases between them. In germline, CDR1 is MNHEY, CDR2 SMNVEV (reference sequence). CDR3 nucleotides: TGTGCCAGCACCCCCCAGGGTGAATACAATGAGCAGTTCTTC. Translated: CASTPQGEYNEQFF.

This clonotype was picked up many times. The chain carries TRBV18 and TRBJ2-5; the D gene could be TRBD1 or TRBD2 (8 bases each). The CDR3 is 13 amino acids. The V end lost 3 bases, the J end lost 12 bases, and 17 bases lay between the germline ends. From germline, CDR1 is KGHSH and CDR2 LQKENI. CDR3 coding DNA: TGTGCCAGCTCACCGGACAGGGCGGGGGGCAAGTACTTC. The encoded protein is CASSPDRAGGKYF.

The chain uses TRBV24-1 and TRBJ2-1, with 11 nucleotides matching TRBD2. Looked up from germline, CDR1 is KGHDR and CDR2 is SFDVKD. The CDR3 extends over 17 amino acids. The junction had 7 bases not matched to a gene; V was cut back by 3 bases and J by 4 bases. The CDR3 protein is CATSDPTSGSGYNEQFF. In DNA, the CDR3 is TGTGCCACCAGTGATCCCACTAGCGGGAGTGGGTACAATGAGCAGTTCTTC.

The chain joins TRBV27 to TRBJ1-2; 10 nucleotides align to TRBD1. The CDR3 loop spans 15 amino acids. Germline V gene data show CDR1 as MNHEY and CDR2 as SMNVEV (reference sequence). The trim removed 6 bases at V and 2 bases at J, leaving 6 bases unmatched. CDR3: CASRSRGQGNYGYTF. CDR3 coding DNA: TGTGCCAGCAGATCCCGGGGACAGGGGAACTATGGCTACACCTTC.

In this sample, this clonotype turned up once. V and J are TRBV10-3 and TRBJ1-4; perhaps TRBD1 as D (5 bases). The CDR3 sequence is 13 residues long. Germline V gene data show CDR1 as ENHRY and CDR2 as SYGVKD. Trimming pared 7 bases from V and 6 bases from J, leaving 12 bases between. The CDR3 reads CAIKGSSDEKLFF. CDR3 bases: TGTGCCATCAAGGGGTCTTCGGATGAAAAACTGTTTTTT.

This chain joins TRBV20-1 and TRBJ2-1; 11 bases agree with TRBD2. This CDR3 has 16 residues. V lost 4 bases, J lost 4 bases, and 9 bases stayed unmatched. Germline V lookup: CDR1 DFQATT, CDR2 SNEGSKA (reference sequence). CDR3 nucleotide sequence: TGCAGTGCTACAGACCTAGCGGGAGGTAAATACAATGAGCAGTTCTTC. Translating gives CSATDLAGGKYNEQFF.

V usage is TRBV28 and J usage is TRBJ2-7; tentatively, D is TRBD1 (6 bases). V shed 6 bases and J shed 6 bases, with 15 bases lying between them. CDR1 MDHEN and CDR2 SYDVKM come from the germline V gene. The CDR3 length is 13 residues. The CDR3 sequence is CASRTGTEGEQYF. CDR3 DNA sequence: TGTGCCAGCAGAACAGGGACGGAAGGCGAGCAGTACTTC.

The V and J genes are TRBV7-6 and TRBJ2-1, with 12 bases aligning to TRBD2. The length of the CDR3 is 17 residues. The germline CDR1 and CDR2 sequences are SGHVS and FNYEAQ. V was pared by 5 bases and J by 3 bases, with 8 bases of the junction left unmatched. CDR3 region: CASSPMTSGRLYNEQFF. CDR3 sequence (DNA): TGTGCCAGCAGCCCTATGACTAGCGGGAGACTCTACAATGAGCAGTTCTTC.

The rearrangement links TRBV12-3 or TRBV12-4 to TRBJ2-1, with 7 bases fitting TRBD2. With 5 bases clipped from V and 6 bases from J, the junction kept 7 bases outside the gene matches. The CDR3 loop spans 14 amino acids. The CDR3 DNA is TGTGCCAGCAGTCGAGCGGGATCAGGCAATGAGCAGTTCTTC. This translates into CASSRAGSGNEQFF.

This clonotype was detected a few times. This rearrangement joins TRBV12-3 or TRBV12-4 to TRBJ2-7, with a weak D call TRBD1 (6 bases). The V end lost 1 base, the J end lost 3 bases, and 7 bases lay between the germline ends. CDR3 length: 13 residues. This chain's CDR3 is CASSLEGDYEQYF. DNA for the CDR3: TGTGCCAGCAGTTTAGAGGGGGACTACGAGCAGTACTTC.

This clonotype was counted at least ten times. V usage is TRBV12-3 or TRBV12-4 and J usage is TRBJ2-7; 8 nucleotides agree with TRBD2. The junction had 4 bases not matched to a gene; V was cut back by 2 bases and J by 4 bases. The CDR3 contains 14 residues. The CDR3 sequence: CASSLSASGYEQYF. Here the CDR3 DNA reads TGTGCCAGCAGTTTATCGGCTAGCGGGTACGAGCAGTACTTC.

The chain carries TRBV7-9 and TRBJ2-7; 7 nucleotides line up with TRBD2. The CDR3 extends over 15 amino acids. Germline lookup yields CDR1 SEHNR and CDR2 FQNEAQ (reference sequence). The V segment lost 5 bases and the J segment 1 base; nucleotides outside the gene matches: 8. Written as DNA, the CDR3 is TGTGCCAGCAGCGAACTAGCGAGAGTTTCCTACGAGCAGTACTTC. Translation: CASSELARVSYEQYF.

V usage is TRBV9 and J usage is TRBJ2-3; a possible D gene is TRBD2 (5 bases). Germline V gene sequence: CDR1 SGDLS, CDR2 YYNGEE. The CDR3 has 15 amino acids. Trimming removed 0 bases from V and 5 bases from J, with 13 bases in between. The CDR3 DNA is TGTGCCAGCAGCGTAGCGAGGGATCATGTAGATACGCAGTATTTT. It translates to CASSVARDHVDTQYF.